One and the same sample provided the 10 T cell receptor beta chains below, sequenced in a study of blood T cell repertoires in COVID-19. The method was immunoSEQ multiplex PCR; TCRdb's version includes in-frame clones alone and lacks a portion of them. The sample lists about 330,000 clones; about 91% were seen once. Sample: peripheral blood. The origin of the receptors is a man between 25 and 39 years old with COVID-19, enrolled during active disease.

The rearrangement joins TRBV29-1 to TRBJ2-3; 7 positions match TRBD1. Per germline, CDR1 SQVTM and CDR2 ANQGSEA. Trimming removed 3 bases from V and 2 bases from J; junction bases left unmatched: 5. The CDR3 is 14 amino acids. The CDR3: CSVEGTENTDTQYF. The CDR3 DNA follows: TGCAGCGTTGAGGGGACAGAGAACACAGATACGCAGTATTTT.

This clone came up a few times. The chain uses TRBV6-5 and TRBJ1-1; D not resolved. Germline V gene sequence: CDR1 MNHEY, CDR2 SVGAGI. This CDR3 has 14 amino acids. The ends were cut back, 2 bases at V and 0 bases at J, with 7 bases in the middle. CDR3 residues: CASSYGTMNTEAFF. In DNA, the CDR3 is TGTGCCAGCAGTTACGGCACAATGAACACTGAAGCTTTCTTT.

The rearrangement joins TRBV10-3 to TRBJ2-7; 11 nucleotides align to TRBD1. The CDR3 length is 15 residues. The junction had 9 bases not matched to a gene; V was cut back by 6 bases and J by 5 bases. Germline lookup yields CDR1 ENHRY and CDR2 SYGVKD. The CDR3 coding sequence is TGTGCCATCAGCGCGGGCGTGGACAGGGGGCACGAGCAGTACTTC. Translated: CAISAGVDRGHEQYF.

The chain combines TRBV28 with TRBJ1-5; D remains ambiguous. Trimming stripped 0 bases from V and 3 bases from J, with 6 bases between. The CDR3 sequence is 14 residues long. Germline CDR1 is MDHEN and CDR2 is SYDVKM. CDR3 DNA sequence: TGTGCCAGCAGTTTATGGCAGTCCAATCAGCCCCAGCATTTT. This gives the protein CASSLWQSNQPQHF.

The chain links TRBV4-3 to TRBJ2-7; 11 bases line up with TRBD2. CDR1 LGHNA and CDR2 YSLEER come from the germline V gene. The junction had 4 bases not matched to a gene; V was cut back by 3 bases and J by 0 bases. There are 16 residues in the CDR3. The CDR3 coding sequence is TGCGCCAGCAGCCATGACCTAGCGGGGGGCTCCTACGAGCAGTACTTC. Translated: CASSHDLAGGSYEQYF.

The gene calls are TRBV14 and TRBJ1-6; D call uncertain. The CDR3 sequence is 16 residues long. Germline V gene sequence: CDR1 SGHDN, CDR2 FVKESK. V dropped 2 bases and J dropped 5 bases, with 13 bases sitting between them. Here the CDR3 reads CASSQNRLRDNSPLHF. CDR3 sequence (DNA): TGTGCCAGCAGCCAAAACCGCTTGCGAGATAATTCACCCCTCCACTTT.

The chain couples TRBV29-1 to TRBJ1-3; TRBD1 is a possible D gene (6 bases). The CDR3 spans 18 residues. Germline V lookup: CDR1 SQVTM, CDR2 ANQGSEA. Trimming removed 1 base at V and 0 bases at J, with 19 bases between. CDR3 in amino acids: CSVEVFQGQSSSGNTIYF. CDR3 nucleotide sequence: TGCAGCGTTGAAGTTTTCCAGGGGCAGTCGAGCTCTGGAAACACCATATATTTT.

The rearrangement links TRBV6-5 to TRBJ2-1; the D gene is possibly TRBD1 (5 bases). CDR1 is MNHEY, CDR2 SVGAGI, per germline. The ends were cut back, 6 bases at V and 7 bases at J, with 16 bases in the middle. The CDR3 length is 14 residues. The CDR3 region has the DNA TGTGCCAGCAGGGGTTTAGGGGCCGGGAATGAGCAGTTCTTC. Protein sequence: CASRGLGAGNEQFF.

The chain combines TRBV9 with TRBJ2-2, with 9 bases aligning to TRBD2. V shed 0 bases and J 8 bases; nucleotides not matched to a gene: 8. The V gene's germline CDR1 is SGDLS and CDR2 YYNGEE. The CDR3 extends over 16 amino acids. Written as DNA, the CDR3 is TGTGCCAGCAGCGTAGTTCCTAGCGGGGACCAGGGGGAGCTGTTTTTT. This translates into CASSVVPSGDQGELFF.

This chain connects TRBV30 to TRBJ1-4; D remains ambiguous. The V end lost 2 bases, the J end lost 3 bases, and 7 bases lay between the germline ends. The CDR3 sequence is 13 residues long. CDR1 and CDR2 from the germline V gene are GTSNPN and SVGIG (reference sequence). The CDR3 region is CAWSSGSNEKLFF. CDR3 in DNA: TGTGCCTGGAGTTCGGGTTCTAATGAAAAACTGTTTTTT.